This is a list of T cell receptor beta chains from one sample in a study of T cells in tuberculosis. The method was immunoSEQ multiplex PCR; TCRdb's version includes in-frame clones alone and lacks a portion of them. The sample yields under 40,000 clones, around 88% seen once. This material consisted of PBMCs, taken at tuberculosis diagnosis. These receptors were taken from an adult with tuberculosis. CDR3s include the opening cysteine and the closing phenylalanine or tryptophan. D genes are given only for firm matches. Rows may omit the clone size; those that give it use once, few, many or a size class.

abundance	v_gene	d_gene	j_gene	CDR3aa	CDR3nt
.	TRBV5-1	.	TRBJ1-4	CASSPGPLRQATNEKLFF	TGCGCCAGCAGCCCGGGGCCCCTCCGACAGGCAACTAATGAAAAACTGTTTTTT
.	TRBV10-3	TRBD2	TRBJ2-5	CAISGIGLAGVETQYF	TGTGCCATCAGTGGAATAGGACTAGCGGGAGTGGAGACCCAGTACTTC
.	TRBV6-5	.	TRBJ2-4	CASSFEAENIQYF	TGTGCCAGCAGTTTCGAGGCGGAAAACATTCAGTACTTC
.	TRBV23-1	.	TRBJ2-1	CASSRRTEQFF	TGCGCCAGCAGTCGACGGACAGAGCAGTTCTTC
.	TRBV19	.	TRBJ1-1	CASSPRGAGNTEAFF	TGTGCCAGTAGTCCCAGGGGCGCCGGGAACACTGAAGCTTTCTTT
.	TRBV5-1	.	TRBJ2-5	CASSLRQGRGETQYF	TGCGCCAGCAGCCTTCGACAGGGGAGGGGAGAGACCCAGTACTTC
.	TRBV13	.	TRBJ2-3	CASSFPAGNTDTQYF	TGTGCCAGCAGCTTCCCGGCAGGGAACACAGATACGCAGTATTTT
medium-sized	TRBV6-5	.	TRBJ2-7	CASRHRDSYEQYF	TGTGCCAGCAGACACCGGGATTCCTACGAGCAGTACTTC
.	TRBV30	.	TRBJ2-1	CACSREDNEQFF	TGTGCCTGCTCAAGGGAGGACAATGAGCAGTTCTTC
.	TRBV9	.	TRBJ2-7	CASSVGAGSHYEQYF	TGTGCCAGCAGCGTAGGGGCAGGCAGTCACTACGAGCAGTACTTC